This T cell receptor beta chain stems from a study of OX40 agonist ivuxolimab in advanced cancers. Generated by immunoSEQ multiplex PCR, the TCRdb table keeps only in-frame clones and is missing some. The top ten hold about 0.55% of the sample, which has 95,000 to 150,000 clones, roughly nine tenths seen once. This CDR3 region has 17 residues. The germline V gene has CDR1 SGHTA and CDR2 FQGNSA. V shed 4 bases, J shed 1 base, and the junction held 10 bases outside the gene matches. This clone was found once. This specimen consisted of CD4+ or CD8+ T cells sorted from blood, obtained in a trial of the OX40 agonist ivuxolimab. The V gene is TRBV7-2, the J gene TRBJ1-5, with 7 bases that match TRBD1. This TCR came from an adult with an advanced solid tumor such as melanoma, head and neck, liver or kidney cancer. The CDR3 region has the DNA TGTGCCAGCAGCTCCGGGACAGTATTTGGGAGCAATCAGCCCCAGCATTTT. Residues: CASSSGTVFGSNQPQHF.